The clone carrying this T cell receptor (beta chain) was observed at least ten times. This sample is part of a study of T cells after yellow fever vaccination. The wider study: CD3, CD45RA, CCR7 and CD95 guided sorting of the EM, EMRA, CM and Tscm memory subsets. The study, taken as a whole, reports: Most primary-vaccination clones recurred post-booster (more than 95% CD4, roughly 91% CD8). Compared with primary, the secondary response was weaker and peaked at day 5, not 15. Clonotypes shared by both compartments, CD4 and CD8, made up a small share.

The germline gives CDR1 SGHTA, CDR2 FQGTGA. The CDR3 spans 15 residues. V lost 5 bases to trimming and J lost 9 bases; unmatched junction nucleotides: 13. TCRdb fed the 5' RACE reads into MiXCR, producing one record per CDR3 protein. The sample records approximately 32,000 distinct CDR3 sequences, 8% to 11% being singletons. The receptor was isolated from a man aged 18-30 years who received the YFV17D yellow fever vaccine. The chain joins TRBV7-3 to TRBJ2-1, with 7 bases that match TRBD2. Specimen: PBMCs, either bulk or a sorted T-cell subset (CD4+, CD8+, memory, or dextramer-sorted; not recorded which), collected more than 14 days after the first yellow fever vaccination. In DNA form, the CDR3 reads TGTGCCAGCAGCCCTAGGGCGGCGGGGGTAAGTGAGCAGTTCTTC. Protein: CASSPRAAGVSEQFF.